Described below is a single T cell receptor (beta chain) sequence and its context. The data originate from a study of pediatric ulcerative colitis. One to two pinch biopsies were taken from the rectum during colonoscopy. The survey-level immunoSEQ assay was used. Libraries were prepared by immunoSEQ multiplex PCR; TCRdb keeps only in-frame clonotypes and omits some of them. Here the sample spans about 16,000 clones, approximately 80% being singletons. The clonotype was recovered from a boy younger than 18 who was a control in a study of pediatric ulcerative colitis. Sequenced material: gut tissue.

CDR3 DNA sequence: TGTGCCAGCCACCGGGACAACCAAGAGACCCAGTACTTC. Amino acid sequence: CASHRDNQETQYF. V and J are TRBV28 and TRBJ2-5; a weak D match, TRBD1 (6 bases). Trimming cost V 8 bases and J 0 bases, with 10 bases left between them. The CDR3 has 13 residues. Germline assignment: CDR1 MDHEN and CDR2 SYDVKM.